The T cell receptor (beta chain) under discussion was sequenced for a study of cytomegalovirus exposure and HLA in healthy donors (dated by TCRdb to about 2017). Background on the whole study: In an earlier analysis of several hundred of the donors, 250 to 350 Gb of sequence data and just under 120 million unique TCR beta sequences from approximately 180 million T cells were reported. Of the 300 to 500 genotyped donors, more than 75% were placed in the genetic ancestry cluster associated with self-reported Caucasian donors. The aim of the study was to test whether cataloging public T cell receptors could identify signatures of past pathogen exposure. To study patterns of TCR occurrence, a later analysis re-analyzed previously published TCR beta repertoires from more than 550 donors and added high-resolution HLA genotyping. Typing coverage differed by locus: A, B, C, DRB1 and DQB1 were typed in roughly 620-630 donors, DQA1 in approximately 520, DPA1 in around 610, and DPB1 in around 490. Class I and class II HLA loci were covered by the typing at four-digit resolution. A handful of DR-DQ haplotypes were handled as single units for association and clustering because linkage in the cohort was strong. An early release that covered about 640 HLA-typed donors contained around 330 gigabases of sequencing data and 75 million to 100 million unique TCR sequences. To predict cytomegalovirus infection status, the study combined high-throughput TCR immunosequencing, statistical association of individual TCRs with disease status, and machine learning. An earlier analysis of some 600 of the donors applied high-throughput TCR beta sequencing to assess whether each TCR beta V gene segment acted as functional or pseudogenic. The later analysis used no new phenotypic data to find candidate immune exposures, relying instead on TCR beta sequences and their occurrence across donors. The T cell repertoires of several hundred subjects were profiled by immunosequencing and related to cytomegalovirus serostatus. Alongside the repertoire data, information on donor age, sex, ethnicity and CMV serostatus was compiled. A later genetic analysis took genome-wide SNP genotypes for about 55% of the 666 donors and used that subset as a discovery cohort. In addition to the first cohort of several hundred subjects, a separate validation cohort of some 120 different subjects was used. Across 398 genotyped donors of the cohort, an average of roughly 250,000 unique TCR beta nucleotide sequences per donor were sequenced, and 15% to 20% of those sequences were non-productive. All discovery cohort repertoires had been generated on a single sequencing platform. Broad study findings and their caveats: Only TCR beta chains were sequenced in this cohort, and the absence of alpha or paired-chain data limited detectable features. In vitro tests confirmed that a few of the cytomegalovirus-associated TCR beta chains recognize cytomegalovirus antigens. Linkage disequilibrium might explain the correlated functional status among segregating V segments, but an unknown experimental factor could not be excluded. V-gene and J-gene trimming of TCR beta chains was associated with a missense DCLRE1C variant in a later genetic analysis, and the association was replicated in an independent cohort. In a later analysis, HLA-associated TCR beta chains were found to be more clonally expanded and to have lower generation probabilities than equally common non-associated chains. Most CMV-associated TCR beta chains appeared to be HLA-restricted in a later analysis, and the HLA associations seemed to be driven largely by CMV exposure. The authors suggested that the approach could potentially be extended to other disease states and immunological phenotypes. In a later genetic analysis, fewer N-insertions in productive TCRs were reported among donors in an Asian-associated ancestry cluster than the roughly 700-donor mean. A later analysis associated 16,951 TCR beta sequences with specific HLA alleles at a false discovery rate of 0.05. The classifier was reported to diagnose cytomegalovirus status with high specificity and sensitivity in both the original and validation cohorts. Strong co-occurrence of HLA alleles, especially DR and DQ, made assigning TCR associations to individual alleles difficult. A group of highly shared sequence variants was considered likely to be a technical artifact of the sequencing pipeline. Because counts were too low, seventeen rarely observed V segments, including chromosome 9 orphons, were excluded from the earlier analysis of several hundred of the donors. Across donors, most TCR sequences were observed very rarely, whereas some public TCRs were present in many individuals. The 87-base-pair reads could not distinguish some IMGT-functional V segments, including TRBV6-2 and TRBV6-3, so those segments were excluded. In the study, approximately 150 TCR beta chains were listed as associated with cytomegalovirus. CMV serostatus was the only immune exposure information available for the cohort. In an earlier analysis of more than 500 of the donors, most TCR beta V segments appeared in productive rearrangements about 87% or about 30% of the time, broadly matching IMGT annotations. A further reported finding was that TCR beta sequences accurately predicted the HLA-A and HLA-B alleles for most subjects in the first cohort. A later analysis found that TCR association rates varied across HLA loci, with DRB1 alleles showing the most associated TCRs and HLA-C alleles the fewest. The presence/absence analyses assumed that sequencing depth was roughly uniform across donors, and that assumption may not be true. Because HLA typing was unavailable for some donors at each locus, only the typed subset was used in association tests. According to a later analysis, parvovirus B19, influenza, CMV and Epstein-Barr virus appeared linked to several top co-occurrence clusters.

The cohort consisted of some 670 healthy bone marrow donors. At the time of sampling, all cohort members were nominally healthy, though unrecorded immune exposures were likely present. The donor was CMV seronegative and belonged to the group of 352 seronegative cohort members. A peripheral blood sample was collected from each donor, and TCR beta sequencing was performed on peripheral blood mononuclear cells. Genomic DNA extraction from the blood cell samples was performed with the Qiagen DNeasy Blood Extraction Kit. As to this clone: What antigen it recognizes has not been identified. Base qualities are not at hand, and no much larger clone is one base apart.

Library prep was done by the immunoSEQ multiplex PCR assay. A mixture of 60 forward primers for TCR Vbeta segments and 13 reverse primers for TCR Jbeta segments was used in the multiplex PCR. The CDR3 region of rearranged TCR beta genes was amplified from genomic DNA with a multiplex PCR assay. The amplified TCR beta libraries were sequenced on the Illumina HiSeq System as 87-base-pair reads. The authors' analysis ran thus. In a later analysis, tens of millions of unique TCR beta chains were counted across the approximately 640 repertoires, and roughly 11 million of these chains were shared by at least two donors. Raw reads were error-corrected and collapsed into unique sequences with a nearest-neighbor algorithm that merged closely related sequences to remove PCR and sequencing errors. CDR3 sequences were aligned to IMGT reference sequences to assign V, D and J gene segments. Each retained sequence needed at least a six-nucleotide match to both a V gene segment and a J gene segment. Rearrangements were called productive when the CDR3 lacked stop codons and stayed in frame with V and J; all others were non-productive. CDR3 was defined by IMGT convention, running from the second conserved V-encoded cysteine to the conserved J-encoded phenylalanine. The earlier analysis of a few hundred of the donors excluded sequences that lacked an unambiguous match to a single V gene segment. An earlier analysis of a few hundred of the donors called V segments functional above 56.7% productive rearrangements and segregating when the between-donor standard deviation exceeded 5%. To diagnose cytomegalovirus status from the catalog of TCR beta chain sequences, a statistical classification framework was built. In a later analysis, TCR nucleotide sequences were compared against IMGT/GENE-DB human TR gene sequences so that V and J genes could be assigned. A later analysis assigned CDR3 sequences and most-parsimonious VDJ recombination scenarios with the TCRdist pipeline. In a later analysis, each TCR beta chain was defined by its CDR3 amino acid sequence together with its V-gene family, and reads lacking a unique V-gene family were excluded. To address suspected cross-contamination and a sequencing artifact, a later analysis removed roughly 580 highly shared, low-generation-probability nucleotide sequences. For each public chain, a later analysis derived a clonal expansion index from normalized ranks of inferred template counts within each repertoire. In a later analysis, generation probabilities were computed with a VDJ recombination model fitted to out-of-frame rearrangements, and the resulting probabilities were checked against IGoR. Hypergeometric tests were used in a later analysis to score TCR-TCR, TCR-HLA and TCR-CMV co-occurrence, with a repertoire-size bias correction applied to the TCR pairs. False discovery rates were estimated in a later analysis by permuting HLA or CMV assignments 20 times. In a later analysis, co-occurring TCRs were grouped with DBSCAN, and TCRdist sequence similarity was added when clustering was performed within HLA-allele-positive subsets. Repertoires with fewer than 30,000 or more than 120,000 public chains, plus five repertoires with anomalous nucleotide sharing, were excluded from co-occurrence clustering. The immuneACCESS repertoire file appears here via TCRdb, limited to in-frame rearrangements. These files lack a portion of the clones; in checked studies, under half of the deficit traces to unresolved V genes, and the cause of the others is not known. V and J calls and clone size are copied from that table; D and trimming were computed from the DNA. This sample lists 150,000 to 200,000 clones; less than 85% were detected once. 1.5% of the sample is held by the ten biggest clonotypes.

CDR1 and CDR2, per the germline V gene, are SGHDN and FVKESK. V is reduced by 5 bases and J by 12 bases, leaving a spacing of 22 bases between them. Its CDR3 holds 15 amino acids, cysteine through phenylalanine. The kept DNA is CDR3 alone, 45 bases in frame from the first base. Recombination connected TRBV14 to TRBJ1-4; no confident D gene assignment can be made. The clonotype originates from a male donor in good health and CMV-seronegative. Source material: PBMCs. CDR3 region: CASSKGVAGVEELFF. The nucleotide sequence is TGTGCCAGCAGCAAGGGAGTGGCAGGTGTTGAGGAACTGTTTTTT.